A single sample is the source of the 16 T cell receptor beta chains below, sequenced in a study of blood T cell repertoires in COVID-19. The table came from immunoSEQ multiplex PCR; TCRdb's copy has only in-frame clones and leaves some out. The table includes a few hundred thousand clones, over 75% detected once. The sample consisted of PBMCs or T cells enriched from blood (not recorded which). The origin of the receptors is a man aged 18 to 29 who had recovered from COVID-19.

V is TRBV7-2 and J is TRBJ2-5; 8 bases are shared with TRBD2. From germline, CDR1 is SGHTA and CDR2 FQGNSA. The CDR3 has 14 residues. J gave up 5 bases and V 5 bases, and 7 bases lay outside the gene matches. The CDR3 loop is CASSPHGRGETQYF. CDR3 in DNA: TGTGCCAGCAGCCCCCACGGGAGGGGGGAGACCCAGTACTTC.

The chain links TRBV6-1 to TRBJ1-2; D might be TRBD1 (6 bases). This CDR3 is built from 15 residues. V was cut by 2 bases and J by 5 bases, with 15 bases left in between. Germline CDR1 is MNHNS and CDR2 is SASEGT. The DNA of the CDR3 is TGTGCCAGCAGTGAAAGGGGGGGGGCCGGTTATGGCTACACCTTC. Encoded protein: CASSERGGAGYGYTF.

V usage is TRBV12-3 or TRBV12-4 and J usage is TRBJ2-1; D not certain. The V end lost 6 bases, the J end lost 8 bases, and 11 bases lay between the germline ends. This CDR3 has 12 amino acids. The CDR3 coding sequence is TGTGCCAGCAGCCGACAATGGGATGAGCAGTTCTTC. Protein: CASSRQWDEQFF.

The chain combines TRBV9 with TRBJ2-1; 11 nucleotides line up with TRBD2. The length of the CDR3 is 19 residues. Germline V gives CDR1 SGDLS, CDR2 YYNGEE. The J segment lost 0 bases and the V segment lost 0 bases, leaving 8 bases of the junction unmatched. The CDR3 DNA reads as TGTGCCAGCAGCGTAGGGACTAGCGGGTTTTCGAGCTCCTACAATGAGCAGTTCTTC. Its translation is CASSVGTSGFSSSYNEQFF.

The rearrangement links TRBV9 to TRBJ1-1, with D unclear. Germline V lookup: CDR1 SGDLS, CDR2 YYNGEE. Deletions cut 0 bases from V and 4 bases from J, with 10 bases between. CDR3 length equals 14 residues. The CDR3 DNA reads TGTGCCAGCAGCGTAGAGAGGATGAGCACTGAAGCTTTCTTT. Its translation is CASSVERMSTEAFF.

The chain links TRBV5-8 to TRBJ1-5; D is perhaps TRBD1 (5 bases). Germline V gene data show CDR1 as SGHTS and CDR2 as YDEGEE. V was shortened by 4 bases and J by 0 bases, with 11 bases between the two germline ends. There are 15 residues in the CDR3. The CDR3 sequence is CASSLGGDSNQPQHF. CDR3 nucleotide sequence: TGTGCCAGCAGCCTTGGGGGGGATAGCAATCAGCCCCAGCATTTT.

V and J are TRBV19 and TRBJ1-1, with a tentative D call TRBD1 (5 bases). Germline CDR1 reads LNHDA; CDR2 reads SQIVND (reference sequence). The V gene lost 1 base and the J gene lost 1 base, with 10 bases spanning the gap. This CDR3 contains 15 residues. CDR3 bases: TGTGCCAGTAGTATAGGGGGCGGTTGGAACACTGAAGCTTTCTTT. Protein product: CASSIGGGWNTEAFF.

This chain joins TRBV28 and TRBJ1-4, with a weak D call TRBD1 (6 bases). The CDR3 consists of 13 residues. Germline V lookup: CDR1 MDHEN, CDR2 SYDVKM. Trimming cost V 6 bases and J 5 bases, with 10 bases left between them. Here the CDR3 reads CASRDSVNEKLFF. The CDR3 coding sequence is TGTGCCAGCAGGGACAGTGTGAATGAAAAACTGTTTTTT.

The chain recombines TRBV7-8 with TRBJ2-7; TRBD2 agrees at 9 bases. The CDR3 loop spans 17 amino acids. The V and J ends lost 0 bases and 1 base, in that order; junction bases with no gene match: 7. The germline V gene has CDR1 SGHVS and CDR2 FQNEAQ. This CDR3 is CASSLARSSGRSYEQYF. The CDR3 bases are TGTGCCAGCAGCTTAGCGCGTTCCAGCGGGAGGTCCTACGAGCAGTACTTC.

The chain is built from TRBV10-3 and TRBJ2-1; D might be TRBD1 (6 bases). Trimming took 0 bases from V and 6 from J, leaving 12 bases between them. The CDR3 contains 15 residues. Germline CDR1 is ENHRY and CDR2 is SYGVKD. CDR3 nucleotide sequence: TGTGCCATCAGTGAGTCTGGGGGCCCTCCCAATGAGCAGTTCTTC. Translation: CAISESGGPPNEQFF.

On this clone itself: Other nucleotide sequences in the sample specify the same CDR3. The chain has TRBV18 and TRBJ2-3; TRBD2 is a possible D gene (5 bases). Trimming removed 5 bases at V and 5 bases at J, with 8 bases between. Germline loops: CDR1 KGHSH, CDR2 LQKENI. The CDR3 extends over 12 amino acids. CDR3 coding DNA: TGTGCCAGCTCATTGAGGGAAGATACGCAGTATTTT. Translating it yields CASSLREDTQYF.

The chain couples TRBV25-1 to TRBJ1-2; TRBD1 matches 7 bases. Per germline, CDR1 MGHDK and CDR2 SYGVNS. This CDR3 contains 13 residues. The trim removed 2 bases at V and 8 bases at J, leaving 5 bases unmatched. CDR3 sequence (DNA): TGTGCCAGCAGTGAACACAGGGGAGACGGCTACACCTTC. Protein: CASSEHRGDGYTF.

The V gene is TRBV27, the J gene TRBJ2-7; TRBD2 matches at 7 bases. The CDR3 covers 14 residues. Germline loops: CDR1 MNHEY, CDR2 SMNVEV (reference sequence). Trimming removed 6 bases from V and 5 bases from J; junction bases left unmatched: 10. The CDR3 DNA reads TGTGCCAGCAGAACGGCGGGCGGGAGCGACGAGCAGTACTTC. Translated: CASRTAGGSDEQYF.

The J gene is TRBJ2-7, the V gene TRBV5-5, with 8 bases lining up with TRBD2. The CDR3 totals 16 residues. With V trimmed by 4 bases and J by 4 bases, 13 bases remained unmatched. Germline lookup yields CDR1 SGHKS and CDR2 YYEKEE (reference sequence). The CDR3 nucleotides are TGTGCCAGCAGCCCAGGCCCAACTACTAGCGGTTACGAGCAGTACTTC. Translated: CASSPGPTTSGYEQYF.

The chain carries TRBV7-9 and TRBJ1-1; D not certain. The germline gives CDR1 SEHNR, CDR2 FQNEAQ (reference sequence). Trimming left V 0 bases short and J 4 bases short, with 12 bases between. The CDR3 loop spans 15 amino acids. The CDR3 DNA reads as TGTGCCAGCAGCTTAGCGAGGGATCGCGGCACTGAAGCTTTCTTT. Its protein product is CASSLARDRGTEAFF.

DNA for the CDR3: TGCGCCAGCAGCTTGGTGTCGGGGGGCCATCAGCCCCAGCATTTT. Translation: CASSLVSGGHQPQHF. V is TRBV5-1 and J is TRBJ1-5, with D perhaps matching TRBD1 (6 bases). Trimming stripped 0 bases from V and 5 bases from J, with 12 bases between. The CDR3 loop spans 15 amino acids. Germline assignment: CDR1 SGHRS and CDR2 YFSETQ.